Below, one T cell receptor (beta chain) is given with its context. Generated by immunoSEQ multiplex PCR, the TCRdb table keeps only in-frame clones and is missing some. The sample records under 300,000 clones, approximately 84% being singletons. V gave up 4 bases and J gave up 1 base; unmatched junction bases: 3. Germline CDR1 and CDR2: SNHLY and FYNNEI. The CDR3 extends over 14 amino acids. These data belong to a study of cytomegalovirus exposure and HLA in healthy donors. Sequencing was performed on PBMCs. The receptor was derived from a woman in her twenties or thirties in good health and CMV-seropositive. The chain employs TRBV2 and TRBJ2-7; 8 bases align to TRBD1. CDR3 amino acids: CASSATGVSYEQYF. The CDR3 DNA reads TGTGCCAGCAGTGCGACAGGGGTATCCTACGAGCAGTACTTC.